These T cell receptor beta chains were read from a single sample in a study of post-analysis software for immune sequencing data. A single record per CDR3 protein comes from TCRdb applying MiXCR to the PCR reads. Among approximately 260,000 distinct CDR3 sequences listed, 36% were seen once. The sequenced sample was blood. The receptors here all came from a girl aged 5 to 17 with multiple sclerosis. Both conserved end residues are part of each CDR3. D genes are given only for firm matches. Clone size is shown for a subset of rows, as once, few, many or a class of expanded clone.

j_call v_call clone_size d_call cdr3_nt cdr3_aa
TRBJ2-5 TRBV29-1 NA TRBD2 TGCAGCTCTGGGGAGGGAGAGACCCAGTACTTC CSSGEGETQYF
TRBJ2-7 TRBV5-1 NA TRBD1 TGCGCCAGCAGCCTGACCCCGGGACAGGGGTACGAGCAGTACTTC CASSLTPGQGYEQYF
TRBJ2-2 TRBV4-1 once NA TGCGCCAGCAGCCAGGTCAGGGGCGCGGAGCGGTTTTTT CASSQVRGAERFF
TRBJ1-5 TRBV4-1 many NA TGCGCCAGCAGCCTCCTATCCGGGACGATCAATCAGCCCCAGCATTTT CASSLLSGTINQPQHF
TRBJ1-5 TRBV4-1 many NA TGCGCCAGCAGCCAAGATCTGAGCCAAATCGGTCAGCCCCAGCATTTT CASSQDLSQIGQPQHF
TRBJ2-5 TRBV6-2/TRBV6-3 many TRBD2 TGTGCCAGCAGTTACTCCGCTAGCGGGGGGAAGACCCAGTACTTC CASSYSASGGKTQYF
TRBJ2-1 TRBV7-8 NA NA TGTGCCAGCAGCTTTCGGACAGTCGGGGCCTACAATGAGCAGTTCTTC CASSFRTVGAYNEQFF
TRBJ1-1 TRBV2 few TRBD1 TGTGCCAGCAGTGCGGCAGGGGGAACTGAAGCTTTCTTT CASSAAGGTEAFF
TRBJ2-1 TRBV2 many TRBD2 TGTGCCAGCCGGGTCGGACTAGCGGGCAATGAGCAGTTCTTC CASRVGLAGNEQFF
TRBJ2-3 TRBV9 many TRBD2 TGTGCCAGCAGCGTGAGTCCTAGCGGGAGATACCAAGATACGCAGTATTTT CASSVSPSGRYQDTQYF
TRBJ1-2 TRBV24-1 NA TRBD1 TGTGCCACCAGTGATCCCGACAGGGGCTATGGCTACACCTTC CATSDPDRGYGYTF
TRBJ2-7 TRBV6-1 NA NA TGTGCCAGCAGCATGTACCCCCGCGAAGAATCCTACGAGCAGTACTTC CASSMYPREESYEQYF
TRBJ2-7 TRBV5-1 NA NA TGCGCCAGCAGCTTGGCTTCTGGACATCCTGGCACCTACGAGCAGTACTTC CASSLASGHPGTYEQYF
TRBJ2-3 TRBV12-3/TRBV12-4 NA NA TGTACCAGCAGTTTGGCGGGCACAGATACGCAGTATTTT CTSSLAGTDTQYF
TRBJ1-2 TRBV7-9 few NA TGTGCCAGCAGCCCTTCACCAGCCATCTATGGCTACACCTTC CASSPSPAIYGYTF
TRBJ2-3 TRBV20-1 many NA TGCAGTGCTAGTAGCAGCTCGGGAGCTGGAGATACGCAGTATTTT CSASSSSGAGDTQYF
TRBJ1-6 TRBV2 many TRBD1 TGTGCCAGCAACCTTAAGACAGGGGGCGGTTATAATTCACCCCTCCACTTT CASNLKTGGGYNSPLHF
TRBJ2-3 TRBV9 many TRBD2 TGTGCCAGCAGCGATAGCGGGAGAGGCGATACGCAGTATTTT CASSDSGRGDTQYF
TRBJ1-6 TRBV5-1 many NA TGCGCCAGCAGCTTGGGGAATTCACCCCTCCACTTT CASSLGNSPLHF
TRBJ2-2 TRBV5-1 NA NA TGCGCCAGCAGCTTGGAAAGCGGAGCTAACACCGGGGAGCTGTTTTTT CASSLESGANTGELFF
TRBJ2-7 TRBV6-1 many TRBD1 TGTGCCAGCGGGACAGGTCTTTCTTACGAGCAGTACTTC CASGTGLSYEQYF
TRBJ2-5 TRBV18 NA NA TGTGCCAGCTCACTGGGACGACGGGGGACAGAGACCCAGTACTTC CASSLGRRGTETQYF
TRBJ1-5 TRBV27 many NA TGTGCCAGCAGTTCCCTAGGGGGGAGCAATCAGCCCCAGCATTTT CASSSLGGSNQPQHF
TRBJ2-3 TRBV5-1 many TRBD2 TGCGCCAGCAGCAAACGAACTAGCGGGGGGCGCACAGATACGCAGTATTTT CASSKRTSGGRTDTQYF
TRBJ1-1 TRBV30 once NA TGTGCCTGGAGGCCTCCATTGGGCAGGTCCACTGAAGCTTTCTTT CAWRPPLGRSTEAFF
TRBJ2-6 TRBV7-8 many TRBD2 TGTGCCAGCAGCTTGGAGGCGGGAGTAGGGGCCAACGTCCTGACTTTC CASSLEAGVGANVLTF